This note documents a single T cell receptor (beta chain) sequence. The missing conserved phenylalanine or tryptophan at the end of this CDR3 makes a read error likely. Sorted cell numbers of 20,000 to 1,000,000, with 10%, 30% or 50% RNA, served as input for naive CD8 libraries. This sample stems from a study of molecular identifiers for immune sequencing clone quantification. The germline gives CDR1 MGHRA, CDR2 YSYEKL. The V and J ends lost 0 bases and 4 bases respectively, with 10 bases between them. The CDR3 is 15 residues long. Library preparation followed earlier protocols using designated TCR primers. TCRdb re-called the PCR reads with MiXCR, one entry per CDR3 protein. The table includes under 600,000 distinct CDR3 sequences, less than 30% detected once.

The rearrangement joins TRBV4-1 to TRBJ2-1; D uncertain. The sequenced sample was naive CD8+ T cells from blood, with Jurkat cell RNA spiked in. Subset noted: FACS-sorted CD8+CD4-CCR7+CD45RA+ naive T cells. The origin of this receptor is a human donor in good health. Some libraries in this study had Jurkat cell RNA spiked in. The CDR3 coding sequence is TGCGCCAGCAGCCAAGAGTCAGATTTATACAATGAGCAGTTCCTC. Its translation is CASSQESDLYNEQFL.